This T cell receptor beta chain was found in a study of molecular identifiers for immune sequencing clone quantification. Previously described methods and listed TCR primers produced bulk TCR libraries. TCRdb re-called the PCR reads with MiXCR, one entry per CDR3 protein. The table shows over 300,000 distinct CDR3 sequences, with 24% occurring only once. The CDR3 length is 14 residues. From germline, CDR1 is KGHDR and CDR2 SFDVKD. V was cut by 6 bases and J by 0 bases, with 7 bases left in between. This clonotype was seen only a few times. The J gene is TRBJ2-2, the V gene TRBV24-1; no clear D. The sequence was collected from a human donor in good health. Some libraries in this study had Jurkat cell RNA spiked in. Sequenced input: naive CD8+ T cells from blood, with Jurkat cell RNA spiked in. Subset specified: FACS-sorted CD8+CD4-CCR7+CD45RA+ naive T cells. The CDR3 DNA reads TGTGCCACCAGTCTTCCTTCGAACACCGGGGAGCTGTTTTTT. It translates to CATSLPSNTGELFF.